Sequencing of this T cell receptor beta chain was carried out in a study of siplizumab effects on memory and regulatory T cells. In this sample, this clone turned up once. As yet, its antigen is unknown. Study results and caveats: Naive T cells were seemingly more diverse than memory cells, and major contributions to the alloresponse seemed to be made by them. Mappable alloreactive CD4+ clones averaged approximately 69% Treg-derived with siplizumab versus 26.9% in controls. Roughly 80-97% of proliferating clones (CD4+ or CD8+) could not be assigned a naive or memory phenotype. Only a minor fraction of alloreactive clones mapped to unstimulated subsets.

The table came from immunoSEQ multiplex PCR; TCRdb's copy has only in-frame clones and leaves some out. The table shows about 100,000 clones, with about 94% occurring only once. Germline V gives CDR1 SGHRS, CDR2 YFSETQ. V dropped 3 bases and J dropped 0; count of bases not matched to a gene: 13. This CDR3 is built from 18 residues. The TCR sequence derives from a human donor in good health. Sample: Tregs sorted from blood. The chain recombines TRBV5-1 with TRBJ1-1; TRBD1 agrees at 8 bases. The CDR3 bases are TGCGCCAGCAGCTATTCCTTCCCGGGACAGGCTATGAACACTGAAGCTTTCTTT. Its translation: CASSYSFPGQAMNTEAFF.